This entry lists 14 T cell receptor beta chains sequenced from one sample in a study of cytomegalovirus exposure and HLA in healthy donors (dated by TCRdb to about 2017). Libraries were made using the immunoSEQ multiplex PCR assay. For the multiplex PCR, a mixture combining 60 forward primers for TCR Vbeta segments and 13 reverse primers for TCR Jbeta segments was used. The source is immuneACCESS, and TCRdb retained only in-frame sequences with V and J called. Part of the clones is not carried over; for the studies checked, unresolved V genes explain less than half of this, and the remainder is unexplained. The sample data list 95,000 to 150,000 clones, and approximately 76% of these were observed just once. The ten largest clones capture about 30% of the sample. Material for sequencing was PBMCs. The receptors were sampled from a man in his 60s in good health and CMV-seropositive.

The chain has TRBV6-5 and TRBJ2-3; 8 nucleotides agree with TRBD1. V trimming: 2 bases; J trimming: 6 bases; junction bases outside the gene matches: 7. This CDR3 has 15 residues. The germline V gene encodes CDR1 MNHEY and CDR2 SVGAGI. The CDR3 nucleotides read TGTGCCAGCAGTTACATGGCAGGGGGCTGGGATACGCAGTATTTT. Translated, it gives CASSYMAGGWDTQYF.

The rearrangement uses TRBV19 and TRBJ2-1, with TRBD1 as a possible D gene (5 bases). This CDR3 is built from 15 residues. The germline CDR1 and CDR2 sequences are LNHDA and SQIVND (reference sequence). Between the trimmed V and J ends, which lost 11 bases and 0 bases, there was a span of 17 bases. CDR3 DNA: TGTGCCGACCCATCCCAGGGTCTCTCCTACAATGAGCAGTTCTTC. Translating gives CADPSQGLSYNEQFF.

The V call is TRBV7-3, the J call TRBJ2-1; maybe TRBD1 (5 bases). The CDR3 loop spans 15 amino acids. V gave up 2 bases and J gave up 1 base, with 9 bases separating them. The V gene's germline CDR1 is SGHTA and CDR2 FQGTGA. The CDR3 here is CASSLLSGSYNEQFF. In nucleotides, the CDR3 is TGTGCCAGCAGCTTACTGTCAGGGTCCTACAATGAGCAGTTCTTC. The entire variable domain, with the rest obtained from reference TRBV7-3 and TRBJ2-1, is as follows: GAGVSQTPSNKVTEKGKYVELRCDPISGHTALYWYRQSLGQGPEFLIYFQGTGAADDSGLPNDRFFAVRPEGSVSTLKIQRTERGDSAVYLCASSLLSGSYNEQFFGPGTRLTVL.

In DNA, the CDR3 is TGCGCCAGCAGCACGACAGGAACCCTCCAAGAGACCCAGTACTTC. It codes for CASSTTGTLQETQYF. The genes are TRBV5-1 and TRBJ2-5; possibly TRBD1 for D (6 bases). The V end was cut by 4 bases, the J end by 1 base, with 14 bases between. Germline assignment: CDR1 SGHRS and CDR2 YFSETQ. The CDR3 has 15 amino acids.

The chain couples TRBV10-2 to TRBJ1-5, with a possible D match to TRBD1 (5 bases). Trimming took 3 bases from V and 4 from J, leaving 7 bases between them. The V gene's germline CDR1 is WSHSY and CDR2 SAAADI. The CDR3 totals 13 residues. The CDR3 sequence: CASSDGGNQPQHF. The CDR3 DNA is TGCGCCAGCAGTGACGGGGGTAATCAGCCCCAGCATTTT.

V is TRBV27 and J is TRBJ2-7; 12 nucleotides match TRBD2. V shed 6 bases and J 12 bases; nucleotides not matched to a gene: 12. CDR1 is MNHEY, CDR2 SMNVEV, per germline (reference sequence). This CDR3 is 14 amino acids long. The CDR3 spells CASRRLAGAYLPYF. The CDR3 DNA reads TGTGCCAGCAGGCGACTAGCGGGGGCCTACCTCCCGTACTTC.

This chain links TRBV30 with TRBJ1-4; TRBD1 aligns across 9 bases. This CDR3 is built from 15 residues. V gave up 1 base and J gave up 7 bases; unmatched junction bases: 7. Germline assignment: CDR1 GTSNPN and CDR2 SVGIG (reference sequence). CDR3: CAWSADRGDGEKLFF. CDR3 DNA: TGTGCCTGGAGTGCTGACAGGGGGGATGGTGAAAAACTGTTTTTT.

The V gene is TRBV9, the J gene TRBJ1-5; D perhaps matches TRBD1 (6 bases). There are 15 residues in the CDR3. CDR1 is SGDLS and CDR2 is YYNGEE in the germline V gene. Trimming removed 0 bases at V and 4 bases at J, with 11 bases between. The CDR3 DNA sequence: TGTGCCAGCAGCGTAGGGGGAGGGGGTAATCAGCCCCAGCATTTT. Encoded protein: CASSVGGGGNQPQHF.

In DNA form, the CDR3 reads TGTGCCAGCAGTGACCGATCGGGGGTAGGGGCAGGACATGGCTACACCTTC. Its protein product is CASSDRSGVGAGHGYTF. The rearrangement joins TRBV25-1 to TRBJ1-2; weak D call: TRBD1 (5 bases). CDR3 length: 17 amino acids. The germline V and J ends were trimmed by 3 bases and 6 bases, with 23 bases remaining between them. Germline-derived CDR1 and CDR2 are MGHDK and SYGVNS.

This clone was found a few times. CDR3 DNA sequence: TGTGCCAGCAGTGACCCAGGGGAAACTACACCCCTCCACTTT. It specifies CASSDPGETTPLHF. This chain uses TRBV6-5 with TRBJ1-6; TRBD1 is a possible D gene (6 bases). V lost 5 bases and J lost 11, with 16 bases in between. The CDR3 has 14 residues. Germline CDR1 is MNHEY and CDR2 is SVGAGI.

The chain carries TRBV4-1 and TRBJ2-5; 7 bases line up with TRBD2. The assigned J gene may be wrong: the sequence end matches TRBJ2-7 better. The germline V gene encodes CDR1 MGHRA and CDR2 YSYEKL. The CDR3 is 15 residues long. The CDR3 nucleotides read TGCGCCAGCAGCCAAGGGTGGGGGGGGACCGACGAGCAGTACTTC. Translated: CASSQGWGGTDEQYF.

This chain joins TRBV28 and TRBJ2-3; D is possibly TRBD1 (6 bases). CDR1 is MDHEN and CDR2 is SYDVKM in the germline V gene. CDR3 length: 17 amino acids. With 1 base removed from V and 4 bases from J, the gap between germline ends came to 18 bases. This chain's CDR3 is CASSLLVNRGLADTQYF. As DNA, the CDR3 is TGTGCCAGCAGTTTATTGGTTAATAGGGGGTTGGCAGATACGCAGTATTTT.

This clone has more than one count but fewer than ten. The CDR3 loop reads CASSLVSGGQETQYF. CDR3 coding DNA: TGCGCCAGCAGCTTGGTTTCGGGAGGCCAAGAGACCCAGTACTTC. The chain recombines TRBV5-1 with TRBJ2-5; TRBD2 matches 7 bases. Losses at the gene ends were 0 bases for V and 1 base for J; bases not matched to a gene: 3. Looked up from germline, CDR1 is SGHRS and CDR2 is YFSETQ. There are 15 residues in the CDR3. The whole variable domain, remainder taken from reference TRBV5-1 and TRBJ2-5, is KAGVTQTPRYLIKTRGQQVTLSCSPISGHRSVSWYQQTPGQGLQFLFEYFSETQRNKGNFPGRFSGRQFSNSRSEMNVSTLELGDSALYLCASSLVSGGQETQYFGPGTRLLVL.

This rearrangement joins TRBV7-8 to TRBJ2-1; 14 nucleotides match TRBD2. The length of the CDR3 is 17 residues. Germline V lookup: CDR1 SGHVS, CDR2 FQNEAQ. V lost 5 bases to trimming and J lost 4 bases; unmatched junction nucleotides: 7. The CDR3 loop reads CASSPFGTSGGYNEQFF. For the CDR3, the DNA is TGTGCCAGCAGCCCTTTTGGGACTAGCGGGGGTTACAATGAGCAGTTCTTC.